This entry features one T cell receptor (beta chain) sequence. The entry originates in a study of blood T cell repertoires in COVID-19. Study-level background: From the United States, Italy and Spain came samples of acute and convalescent COVID-19. PBMCs, B-cell-depleted T cells, or T cells provided the cDNA or gDNA that made up the material.

Patients of the Seattle cohort, enrolled during active infection, were followed longitudinally. Trimming left V 6 bases short and J 1 base short, with 13 bases between. Germline V lookup: CDR1 MNHEY, CDR2 SVGAGI. The CDR3 consists of 14 residues. Under the authors' procedure: The authors estimated nucleated cell counts from reference gene primer amplification. The data were produced by immunoSEQ multiplex PCR, yet TCRdb's version contains in-frame clones alone and is incomplete. V and J calls and clone size are as listed in that table; D and trimming were resolved from the DNA. The sample lists approximately 300,000 clones; roughly 89% were seen once.

The V gene is TRBV6-5, the J gene TRBJ2-7, with a tentative D call TRBD2 (5 bases). Material: peripheral blood. The receptor comes from a woman in her 40s with COVID-19, enrolled during active disease. The CDR3 region has the DNA TGTGCCAGCAGGCCCGGGGTACCGTCCTACGAGCAGTACTTC. Translating it yields CASRPGVPSYEQYF.